This TCR beta chain was found in a study of T cell repertoires in cytomegalovirus infection. V was clipped by 6 bases and J by 2 bases, with 9 bases between them. Germline CDR1 reads MNHEY; CDR2 reads SMNVEV (reference sequence). The CDR3 extends over 13 amino acids. Study-level findings and limits: HLA-C-restricted, CMV-specific TCR beta clonotypes were dominant ex vivo. Totalled public TCR beta family frequency picked out people who carried CMV plus the relevant HLA.

TCRdb re-analysed the reads in MiXCR, keeping a single row per CDR3 protein. The repertoire holds about 920,000 distinct CDR3 sequences, with about a third as singletons. Regarding this clonotype: Its antigen is undetermined.

This receptor was taken from a human donor in good health (CMV status not recorded). Some clones in this sample may be carry-over from other donors' samples. This chain uses TRBV27 with TRBJ2-3; no firm D call. The material sequenced was cultured CD8+ T cells from PBMCs, taken from culture after CMV antigen stimulation. DNA for the CDR3: TGTGCCAGCAGACACGACTTCACAGATACGCAGTATTTT. Amino acid sequence: CASRHDFTDTQYF.